These T cell receptor beta chains were read from a single sample in a study of tumor-infiltrating lymphocytes in localized non-small cell lung cancer. Clones were sequenced by immunoSEQ multiplex PCR, and TCRdb holds only the in-frame ones, with some missing. The sample consists of fewer than 13,000 clones, around 63% of them appearing once. Sequenced input: lung tumor tissue. Receptor source: a human donor with non-small cell lung cancer. Each CDR3 is given with its conserved first and last residue. A D gene is named only where the DNA matches it firmly. Size tells how often a clone was seen (once, few, many) or the class of an expanded clone, and some rows leave it out.

v_call	clone_size	d_call	j_call	cdr3_nt	cdr3_aa
TRBV14	NA	NA	TRBJ1-1	TGTGCCAGCACCCCAGACGGTCCAGCCATGAACACTGAAGCTTTCTTT	CASTPDGPAMNTEAFF
TRBV6-1	NA	NA	TRBJ1-1	TGTGCCAGCACCGCCGGGTACACTGAAGCTTTCTTT	CASTAGYTEAFF
TRBV28	medium-sized	TRBD1	TRBJ1-5	TGTGCCAGCAGCACAACCCGACAGGGGATCAATCAGCCCCAGCATTTT	CASSTTRQGINQPQHF
TRBV18	NA	NA	TRBJ2-2	TGTGCCAGCTCACCACTAGTTTCGGCGAACACCGGGGAGCTGTTTTTT	CASSPLVSANTGELFF
TRBV7-9	NA	NA	TRBJ1-1	TGTGCCAGCAGCTTCGCGGACACTGAAGCTTTCTTT	CASSFADTEAFF
TRBV6-1	NA	NA	TRBJ2-7	TGTGCCAGCAGGAGCCCCTCCGGGGGACGCGAGCAGTACTTC	CASRSPSGGREQYF
TRBV5-1	once	TRBD2	TRBJ2-7	TGCGCCAGCAGTCTCGAGCTAGCGGGAGGATACGAGCAGTACTTC	CASSLELAGGYEQYF
TRBV7-9	NA	TRBD1	TRBJ2-1	TGTGCCAGCAGCTATCCGGGACAGGGGTGGAATGAGCAGTTCTTC	CASSYPGQGWNEQFF
TRBV5-4	NA	TRBD2	TRBJ2-2	TGTGCCAGCAGCCCAGGACTAGCGGGGGGCCCATCTAACACCGGGGAGCTGTTTTTT	CASSPGLAGGPSNTGELFF
TRBV6-5	NA	NA	TRBJ2-3	TGTGCCAGCAGAAGAGGCGGGCCCACAGATACGCAGTATTTT	CASRRGGPTDTQYF
TRBV6-5	NA	NA	TRBJ1-2	TGTGCCAGCAGCAAGGGACAAGGAGGTTTGAATGGCTACACCTTC	CASSKGQGGLNGYTF
TRBV11-2	few	TRBD1	TRBJ1-2	TGTGCCAGCAGCGACTTGGGACAGACAGCTAACTATGGCTACACCTTC	CASSDLGQTANYGYTF
TRBV7-2	NA	NA	TRBJ2-2	TGTGCCAGCAGCTTAGTTGGGGGTTGGGGCACCGGGGAGCTGTTTTTT	CASSLVGGWGTGELFF
TRBV19	NA	NA	TRBJ1-5	TGTGCCAGTAGTATAGTGGGGGGGGGTGGCAATCAGCCCCAGCATTTT	CASSIVGGGGNQPQHF
TRBV18	NA	NA	TRBJ2-1	TGTGCCAGCTCACCACCCCTCTACGGGAATGAGCAGTTCTTC	CASSPPLYGNEQFF
TRBV11-2	NA	NA	TRBJ1-1	TGTGCCAGCAGCCGTTCGCAGGGGCCCACTGAAGCTTTCTTT	CASSRSQGPTEAFF
TRBV15	NA	NA	TRBJ1-6	TGTGCCACCAGCAGAGATCTGGACATTTATAATTCACCCCTCCACTTT	CATSRDLDIYNSPLHF
TRBV19	NA	NA	TRBJ2-7	TGTGCCAGTAGTCGGAGGGCGATCAGCTCCTACGAGCAGTACTTC	CASSRRAISSYEQYF
TRBV6-1	few	NA	TRBJ2-7	TGTGCCAGCAGCCAAGGACAGATTTCCCTCTACGAGCAGTACTTC	CASSQGQISLYEQYF
TRBV11-2	few	NA	TRBJ1-6	TGTGCCAGCAGCCCCTTCGTCCAAAAAAGGGATACACCCCTCCACTTT	CASSPFVQKRDTPLHF
TRBV19	NA	NA	TRBJ1-2	TGTGCCAGTAGTCCCGGGTCGACGAACTATGGCTACACCTTC	CASSPGSTNYGYTF
TRBV5-6	NA	NA	TRBJ1-4	TGTGCCAGCAGCTCCGCTCGCGGGGGGCAGGGAGAAAAACTGTTTTTT	CASSSARGGQGEKLFF
TRBV11-2	few	NA	TRBJ1-2	TGTGCCAGCAGCTTAGATCGGACGAATAACTATGGCTACACCTTC	CASSLDRTNNYGYTF
TRBV18	NA	TRBD2	TRBJ2-5	TGTGCCAGCTCACCAGGGGCTAGCGGATACGAAACCCAAGAGACCCAGTACTTC	CASSPGASGYETQETQYF
TRBV6-6	NA	NA	TRBJ1-2	TGTGCCGGCCTGGGCGATGATGGCTACACCTTC	CAGLGDDGYTF
TRBV25-1	NA	NA	TRBJ1-1	TGTGCCAGCAGTGAATACGCAGAGAACACTGAAGCTTTCTTT	CASSEYAENTEAFF
TRBV29-1	NA	TRBD1	TRBJ1-2	TGCAGCGCAGGGGGCGCTGGTGGCTACACCTTC	CSAGGAGGYTF
TRBV7-9	NA	NA	TRBJ1-1	TGTGCCAGCAGAATTACAGGGATCCCGAACACTGAAGCTTTCTTT	CASRITGIPNTEAFF